The clone carrying this TCR beta chain was recorded many times. Antigen: not known. Preparing the TCRbeta library involved the use of unique molecular identifiers. Each CDR3 protein gets one entry after TCRdb re-called the PCR reads with MiXCR. Here the sample spans hundreds of thousands of distinct CDR3 sequences, about 9.5% being singletons. This record belongs to a study of T-cell reconstitution after alpha-beta-depleted transplantation in children. Study results and limitations: At day 60, the high TCRbeta diversity found in some patients originated from recipient T cells and thymic progenitors that had survived. Several hundred rapidly expanded clones from non-depleted graft cells reportedly supplied alpha-beta T cells about two months post-transplant. One year post-transplant, T-cell counts and diversity were largely derived from T cells produced anew.

This CDR3 comprises 15 residues. J was trimmed by 1 base and V by 5 bases; bases with no gene match: 6. Germline V lookup: CDR1 MDHEN, CDR2 SYDVKM. This rearrangement joins TRBV28 to TRBJ2-7, with TRBD2 matching over 9 bases. The sequences come from PBMCs, collected before TCRalphabeta/CD19-depleted stem cell transplant. The sequence was collected from a boy younger than two with acute myeloid leukemia, due to receive a stem cell transplant. The CDR3 region has the DNA TGTGCCAGCAGTCTAGTGGGACTAGCATCCTACGAGCAGTACTTC. Residues: CASSLVGLASYEQYF. Using reference TRBV28 and TRBJ2-7 for the parts outside the CDR3, the full variable domain is DVKVTQSSRYLVKRTGEKVFLECVQDMDHENMFWYRQDPGLGLRLIYFSYDVKMKEKGDIPEGYSVSREKKERFSLILESASTNQTSMYLCASSLVGLASYEQYFGPGTRLTVT.